These T cell receptor beta chains were read from a single sample in a study of TIL therapy for anti-PD-1-resistant metastatic lung cancer. Sequenced by immunoSEQ multiplex PCR; TCRdb stores in-frame clones only, minus some. The repertoire holds approximately 97,000 clones, with about 71% as singletons. Sample: tumor tissue, taken at baseline. These receptor sequences come from a person between 25 and 80 years old with non-small cell lung cancer. Each CDR3 is given with its conserved first and last residue. Clone size appears in some rows only: once, few, many, or a class for an expanded clone.

clone_size	cdr3_length	v_call	j_call	cdr3_aa
NA	14	TRBV4-1	TRBJ2-5	CASSRTGPSETQYF
NA	19	TRBV3-1/TRBV3-2	TRBJ2-6	CASSQEVEGVGSGANVLTF
NA	15	TRBV2	TRBJ2-1	CASSPFSGGYNEQFF
NA	16	TRBV6-5	TRBJ2-3	CASSYSAGATTDTQYF
NA	14	TRBV19	TRBJ2-7	CASSLGQNSYEQYF
few	14	TRBV19	TRBJ2-2	CASRGTGAGGELFF
few	15	TRBV7-2	TRBJ2-1	CASSTPLSTYNEQFF
NA	15	TRBV28	TRBJ2-5	CASSFRAAGQETQYF
NA	15	TRBV7-2	TRBJ2-1	CASSLAGDSYNEQFF
NA	15	TRBV6-4	TRBJ2-1	CAGAGWTSDYNEQFF
once	11	TRBV11-2	TRBJ2-1	CASSFGLRQFF
NA	13	TRBV5-1	TRBJ1-1	CASSFYGNTEAFF
NA	14	TRBV2	TRBJ1-1	CASTSTGFDTEAFF
NA	12	TRBV2	TRBJ2-3	CASRTGGEAQYF
NA	16	TRBV7-2	TRBJ2-2	CASRDLAGGPRGELFF